Below are 29 T cell receptor beta chains sequenced from a single sample in a study of shared clonotypes between healthy human individuals. Sequencing was performed with immunoSEQ multiplex PCR; in TCRdb, only in-frame clones are kept and a portion is missing. Among some 1 million clones listed, 65% to 75% were seen once. Sequenced input: memory CD4+ T cells sorted from blood. Stated subset: CD45RA-negative fraction. These receptor sequences come from a man between 18 and 35 years old in good health.

In its sample, this clone was seen a few times. The J gene is TRBJ1-1, the V gene TRBV7-2; no clear D gene. From germline, CDR1 is SGHTA and CDR2 FQGNSA. CDR3 length: 12 residues. The V end lost 3 bases, the J end lost 8 bases, and 10 bases lay between the germline ends. CDR3: CASSFGSYEAFF. The DNA for the CDR3 is TGTGCCAGCAGCTTTGGGTCATACGAAGCTTTCTTT.

The chain employs TRBV9 and TRBJ2-2, with TRBD2 matching over 13 bases. The trim removed 3 bases at V and 3 bases at J, leaving 2 bases unmatched. This CDR3 region has 16 residues. Germline V gene lookup returns CDR1 SGDLS and CDR2 YYNGEE. Written as DNA, the CDR3 is TGTGCCAGCAGCGGGACTAGCGGGGGACACACCGGGGAGCTGTTTTTT. Amino acid sequence: CASSGTSGGHTGELFF. Full variable domain (outside the CDR3, taken from reference TRBV9 and TRBJ2-2): DSGVTQTPKHLITATGQRVTLRCSPRSGDLSVYWYQQSLDQGLQFLIQYYNGEERAKGNILERFSAQQFPDLHSELNLSSLELGDSALYFCASSGTSGGHTGELFFGEGSRLTVL.

This chain links TRBV12-5 with TRBJ2-3, with D possibly being TRBD1 (6 bases). Germline CDR1 LGHNT, CDR2 FRNRAP. V was cut by 0 bases and J by 4 bases, with 8 bases left in between. The CDR3 runs 14 residues. The CDR3 is CASGLVSGADTQYF. CDR3 sequence (DNA): TGTGCTAGTGGTTTGGTATCAGGGGCAGATACGCAGTATTTT.

The chain carries TRBV30 and TRBJ2-5, with 12 positions matching TRBD1. V gave up 5 bases and J gave up 7 bases; unmatched junction bases: 11. The V gene's germline CDR1 is GTSNPN and CDR2 SVGIG (reference sequence). The CDR3 sequence is 15 residues long. The CDR3 sequence: CAWLPGTGGSSTQYF. The CDR3 DNA reads as TGTGCCTGGCTTCCAGGGACAGGGGGCTCTTCGACCCAGTACTTC.

The chain employs TRBV5-1 and TRBJ2-3, with 9 bases that match TRBD2. With 2 bases clipped from V and 2 bases from J, the junction kept 6 bases outside the gene matches. Germline CDR1 reads SGHRS; CDR2 reads YFSETQ. The CDR3 loop spans 16 amino acids. DNA of the CDR3: TGCGCCAGCAGCTTTTTAGCGGGAGACACCACAGATACGCAGTATTTT. This codes for CASSFLAGDTTDTQYF.

The chain carries TRBV5-1 and TRBJ2-5; TRBD1 agrees at 7 bases. In germline, CDR1 is SGHRS, CDR2 YFSETQ. V lost 5 bases and J lost 0; bases outside the gene matches: 4. The CDR3 has 14 residues. Here the CDR3 DNA reads TGCGCCAGCAGGCCGACAGGGTACCAAGAGACCCAGTACTTC. Translating gives CASRPTGYQETQYF. Complete variable domain (other parts from reference TRBV5-1 and TRBJ2-5): KAGVTQTPRYLIKTRGQQVTLSCSPISGHRSVSWYQQTPGQGLQFLFEYFSETQRNKGNFPGRFSGRQFSNSRSEMNVSTLELGDSALYLCASRPTGYQETQYFGPGTRLLVL.

The V and J genes are TRBV7-2 and TRBJ2-5, with D possibly matching TRBD2 (6 bases). The CDR3 totals 13 residues. The germline CDR1 and CDR2 sequences are SGHTA and FQGNSA. Between the trimmed V and J ends, which lost 4 bases and 4 bases, there was a span of 10 bases. The CDR3 loop is CASSYLGGETQYF. The CDR3 bases are TGTGCCAGCAGCTATCTGGGGGGAGAGACCCAGTACTTC.

CDR3 nucleotides: TGTGCCAGCAGCTTAATTGGACAGGGGGCCTACGAGCAGTACTTC. Its protein is CASSLIGQGAYEQYF. This chain links TRBV7-2 with TRBJ2-7, with 10 nucleotides matching TRBD1. The CDR3 extends over 15 amino acids. Germline values: CDR1 SGHTA, CDR2 FQGNSA. V shed 2 bases, J shed 2 bases, and the junction held 3 bases outside the gene matches.

The chain recombines TRBV7-2 with TRBJ2-3, with 7 nucleotides matching TRBD2. CDR1 and CDR2 from the germline V gene are SGHTA and FQGNSA. The CDR3 is 18 residues long. V was pared by 4 bases and J by 2 bases, with 15 bases of the junction left unmatched. In DNA, the CDR3 is TGTGCCAGCAGCTACTTCCTCGGGGGAGGGGTAACCACAGATACGCAGTATTTT. Its protein product is CASSYFLGGGVTTDTQYF. The entire variable domain, with the rest obtained from reference TRBV7-2 and TRBJ2-3, is as follows: GAGVSQSPSNKVTEKGKDVELRCDPISGHTALYWYRQSLGQGLEFLIYFQGNSAPDKSGLPSDRFSAERTGGSVSTLTIQRTQQEDSAVYLCASSYFLGGGVTTDTQYFGPGTRLTVL.

The chain carries TRBV9 and TRBJ1-6; D is uncertain. The CDR3 runs to 14 residues. Trimming took off 1 base at V and 10 bases at J, with 12 bases between the two ends. The germline V gene has CDR1 SGDLS and CDR2 YYNGEE. In DNA form, the CDR3 reads TGTGCCAGCAGCGTAACCCCCCGAGGGTCACCCCTCCACTTT. This gives the protein CASSVTPRGSPLHF.

The chain uses TRBV27 and TRBJ2-7; tentatively, D is TRBD1 (6 bases). The V gene lost 7 bases and the J gene lost 2 bases, with 21 bases spanning the gap. CDR1 and CDR2 from the germline V gene are MNHEY and SMNVEV (reference sequence). The CDR3 has 16 residues. In DNA form, the CDR3 reads TGTGCCAGCATTACTGAACTACAGGGTCACCCCTACGAGCAGTACTTC. Its protein product is CASITELQGHPYEQYF.

This rearrangement joins TRBV29-1 to TRBJ2-7; 13 nucleotides line up with TRBD2. CDR1 is SQVTM and CDR2 is ANQGSEA in the germline V gene. V lost 4 bases and J lost 2; bases outside the gene matches: 2. The CDR3 covers 14 residues. The CDR3 DNA reads as TGCAGCGTTGGGGGACTAGCGGGAACCTACGAGCAGTACTTC. This sequence encodes CSVGGLAGTYEQYF.

V usage is TRBV5-5 and J usage is TRBJ2-7, with D tentatively TRBD1 (5 bases). Deletions cut 5 bases from V and 3 bases from J, with 18 bases between. Germline CDR1 SGHKS, CDR2 YYEKEE (reference sequence). The CDR3 spans 15 residues. In nucleotides, the CDR3 is TGTGCCAGCAGTTACCAGGGTTTAGAATTCTACGAGCAGTACTTC. Translated: CASSYQGLEFYEQYF.

CDR3 in DNA: TGTGCCAGCAGTCGCCGTCTGGACACCTTC. Protein product: CASSRRLDTF. The chain is built from TRBV6-6 and TRBJ1-2; the D is unclear. Trimming cost V 5 bases and J 12 bases, with 10 bases left between them. Germline CDR1 is MNHNY and CDR2 is SVGAGI (reference sequence). This CDR3 has 10 residues.

The CDR3, as DNA: TGTGCCAGCAAGATCATGGGTACTAATGAAAAACTGTTTTTT. It is translated as CASKIMGTNEKLFF. This chain links TRBV7-2 with TRBJ1-4; no definite D call. Trimming took 7 bases from V and 2 from J, leaving 11 bases between them. Per germline, CDR1 SGHTA and CDR2 FQGNSA. There are 14 residues in the CDR3.

Note on this clone: A far larger clone lies a single base away; this is likely a read error. The chain links TRBV5-4 to TRBJ2-6; D remains ambiguous. CDR1 is SGHNT and CDR2 is YYREEE in the germline V gene (reference sequence). This CDR3 has 15 residues. Trimming took 0 bases from V and 0 from J, leaving 4 bases between them. In DNA form, the CDR3 reads TGTGCCAGCAGCTTGGACAGCTCTGGGGCCAACGTCCTGACTTTC. This translates into CASSLDSSGANVLTF.

In this sample, this clone turned up a few times. The chain is built from TRBV5-6 and TRBJ1-3; no definite D call. CDR1 is SGHDT, CDR2 YYEEEE, per germline. The CDR3 consists of 15 residues. V was shortened by 5 bases and J by 0 bases, with 12 bases between the two germline ends. In DNA form, the CDR3 reads TGTGCCAGCAGTTACCGACGGACCTCTGGAAACACCATATATTTT. It is translated as CASSYRRTSGNTIYF.

The chain couples TRBV5-1 to TRBJ1-2; D remains ambiguous. The V and J ends lost 0 bases and 4 bases respectively, with 10 bases between them. Germline V CDR1 and CDR2: SGHRS, YFSETQ. This CDR3 spans 14 amino acids. The CDR3 sequence: CASSLVAGTYGYTF. The CDR3 nucleotides read TGCGCCAGCAGCTTGGTCGCAGGCACCTATGGCTACACCTTC. The full variable domain, completed using reference TRBV5-1 and TRBJ1-2, is KAGVTQTPRYLIKTRGQQVTLSCSPISGHRSVSWYQQTPGQGLQFLFEYFSETQRNKGNFPGRFSGRQFSNSRSEMNVSTLELGDSALYLCASSLVAGTYGYTFGSGTRLTVV.

The V gene is TRBV19, the J gene TRBJ2-7, with D perhaps TRBD1 or TRBD2 (5 bases each). Germline CDR1 is LNHDA and CDR2 is SQIVND (reference sequence). The CDR3 has 16 amino acids. Trimming cost V 5 bases and J 2 bases, with 19 bases left between them. The CDR3 region has the DNA TGTGCCAGTAGTTTCCCTCACCGGGACGGAACCTACGAGCAGTACTTC. Its translation is CASSFPHRDGTYEQYF.

The chain combines TRBV6-1 with TRBJ2-4; D possibly uses TRBD1 or TRBD2 (5 bases each). Per germline, CDR1 MNHNS and CDR2 SASEGT. The V gene lost 2 bases and the J gene lost 3 bases, with 14 bases spanning the gap. This CDR3 spans 16 amino acids. The CDR3 DNA reads as TGTGCCAGCAGTGAAACGAGGGGAATTGTCAAAAACATTCAGTACTTC. Amino acid sequence: CASSETRGIVKNIQYF.

In the case of this clone: Other DNA sequences of this sample code for an identical CDR3. The chain carries TRBV18 and TRBJ1-1; D possibly corresponds to TRBD1 (5 bases). Per the germline V gene, CDR1 is KGHSH and CDR2 is LQKENI. CDR3 size: 14 residues. With 3 bases removed from V and 1 base from J, the gap between germline ends came to 9 bases. CDR3 protein: CASSPIGGNTEAFF. CDR3 nucleotides: TGTGCCAGCTCACCGATCGGGGGGAACACTGAAGCTTTCTTT. Looking up the rest from reference TRBV18 and TRBJ1-1 gives the full variable domain: NAGVMQNPRHLVRRRGQEARLRCSPMKGHSHVYWYRQLPEEGLKFMVYLQKENIIDESGMPKERFSAEFPKEGPSILRIQQVVRGDSAAYFCASSPIGGNTEAFFGQGTRLTVV.

The chain recombines TRBV6-5 with TRBJ1-4; 8 positions agree with TRBD1. Germline V gene sequence: CDR1 MNHEY, CDR2 SVGAGI. V lost 0 bases and J lost 5; bases outside the gene matches: 5. The CDR3 has 16 amino acids. The CDR3 loop reads CASSYSTGELNEKLFF. CDR3 DNA sequence: TGTGCCAGCAGTTACTCGACAGGGGAACTCAATGAAAAACTGTTTTTT.

This clone was recorded once. The gene calls are TRBV5-4 and TRBJ2-3; 8 bases match TRBD1. Germline CDR1 SGHNT, CDR2 YYREEE (reference sequence). This CDR3 spans 14 amino acids. Unmatched junction bases numbered 3, after V lost 4 bases and J lost 2 bases. CDR3 amino acids: CASSRQGYTDTQYF. The CDR3 DNA reads as TGTGCCAGCAGCAGACAGGGGTACACAGATACGCAGTATTTT.

About this clone itself: Being one base from a much bigger clone, this may be a read error. Other DNA sequences in this specimen translate into the identical CDR3. The V gene is TRBV6-5, the J gene TRBJ1-1; D is perhaps TRBD1 (5 bases). Germline CDR1 reads MNHEY; CDR2 reads SVGAGI. Deletions cut 6 bases from V and 1 base from J, with 9 bases between. This CDR3 is 13 amino acids long. The chain's CDR3 is CASSRTRNTEAFF. The DNA for the CDR3 is TGTGCCAGCAGCCGGACAAGGAACACTGAAGCTTTCTTT.

In this sample, this clone turned up a few times. The V gene is TRBV25-1, the J gene TRBJ2-3; D may be TRBD1 (6 bases). The length of the CDR3 is 18 residues. CDR1 is MGHDK, CDR2 SYGVNS, per germline. The V end was cut by 3 bases, the J end by 4 bases, with 23 bases between. The chain's CDR3 is CASSDHQSSGVGADTQYF. CDR3 coding DNA: TGTGCCAGCAGTGATCACCAATCCTCAGGGGTTGGCGCAGATACGCAGTATTTT.

This clone showed up just once. One junction end disagrees with the germline gene, perhaps due to a read error. The genes are TRBV18 and TRBJ1-4; TRBD1 is a possible D gene (5 bases). There are 12 residues in the CDR3. Germline-derived CDR1 and CDR2 are KGHSH and LQKENI. The CDR3 region is CASSPPGGKLFF. CDR3 bases: TGTGCCAGCTCCCCACCGGGGGGGAAACTGTTTTTT. Looking up the rest from reference TRBV18 and TRBJ1-4 gives the full variable domain: NAGVMQNPRHLVRRRGQEARLRCSPMKGHSHVYWYRQLPEEGLKFMVYLQKENIIDESGMPKERFSAEFPKEGPSILRIQQVVRGDSAAYFCASSPPGGKLFFGSGTQLSVL.

The chain employs TRBV9 and TRBJ1-2; D remains ambiguous. In germline, CDR1 is SGDLS, CDR2 YYNGEE. V was cut by 4 bases and J by 6 bases, with 13 bases left in between. The CDR3 extends over 13 amino acids. The CDR3 sequence: CASSLQWSHGYTF. Written as DNA, the CDR3 is TGTGCCAGCAGCCTACAGTGGAGTCATGGCTACACCTTC.

A word on this clone: A far larger clone is one nucleotide away, so this likely arose from a read error. Additional DNA sequences in this sample encode the identical CDR3. J is TRBJ2-2 and V is TRBV6-5, with D uncertain. Germline V gene sequence: CDR1 MNHEY, CDR2 SVGAGI. V was pared by 4 bases and J by 3 bases, with 3 bases between. The CDR3 contains 12 residues. The CDR3: CASSSDTGELFF. CDR3 nucleotide sequence: TGTGCCAGCAGTTCCGACACCGGGGAGCTGTTTTTT.

Points on this clone: The sample carries other DNA sequences with the same CDR3. The rearrangement uses TRBV7-3 and TRBJ1-2; the D gene is possibly TRBD1 (6 bases). The CDR3 has 13 residues. V lost 5 bases to trimming and J lost 6 bases, with 13 bases between them. Germline CDR1 and CDR2: SGHTA and FQGTGA. CDR3 region: CASSPRGGDGYTF. The CDR3 DNA reads TGTGCCAGCAGCCCTCGAGGGGGAGATGGCTACACCTTC.